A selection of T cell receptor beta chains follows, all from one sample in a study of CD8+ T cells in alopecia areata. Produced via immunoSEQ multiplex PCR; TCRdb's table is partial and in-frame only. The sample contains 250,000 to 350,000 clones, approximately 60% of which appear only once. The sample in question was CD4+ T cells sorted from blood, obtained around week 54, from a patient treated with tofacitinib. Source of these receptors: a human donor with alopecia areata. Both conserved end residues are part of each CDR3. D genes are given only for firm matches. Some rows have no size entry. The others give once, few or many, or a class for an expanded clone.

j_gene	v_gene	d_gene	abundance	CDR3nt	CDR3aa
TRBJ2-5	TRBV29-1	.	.	TGCAGCGTTGGACCGGGGCAAGAGACCCAGTACTTC	CSVGPGQETQYF
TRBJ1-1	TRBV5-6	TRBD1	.	TGTGCCAGCAGCTTGGCCCCATCAGGGGGCCGTGAAGCTTTCTTT	CASSLAPSGGREAFF
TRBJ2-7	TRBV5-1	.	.	TGCGCCAGCAGCTTCCTCAGGGCCCCCTCCTACGAGCAGTACTTC	CASSFLRAPSYEQYF
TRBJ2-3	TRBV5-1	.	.	TGCGCCAGCAGCTTGGAACGCCTCACAGATACGCAGTATTTT	CASSLERLTDTQYF
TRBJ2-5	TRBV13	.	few	TGTGCCAGCAGCCACTCTGGCGGGGTCCAAGAGACCCAGTACTTC	CASSHSGGVQETQYF
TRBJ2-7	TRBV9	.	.	TGTGCCAGCAGCGCCAGGATGGGGCAGTACTTC	CASSARMGQYF
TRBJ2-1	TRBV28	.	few	TGTGCCAGCAGTTTACGAGGGGTACGCAATGAGCAGTTCTTC	CASSLRGVRNEQFF
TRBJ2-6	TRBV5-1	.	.	TGCGCCAGCAGCTTCCAGGCGACAGCAGGAGCATCTGGGGCCAACGTCCTGACTTTC	CASSFQATAGASGANVLTF
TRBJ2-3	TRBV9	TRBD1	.	TGTGCCAGCAACTGGTACCAGGGGGCGCGGAGCACAGATACGCAGTATTTT	CASNWYQGARSTDTQYF
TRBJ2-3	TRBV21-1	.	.	TGTGCCAGCAGCAGAACGACGGGTCTCATCACAGATACGCAGTATTTT	CASSRTTGLITDTQYF
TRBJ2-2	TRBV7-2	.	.	TGTGCCAGCAGCCCCGTGGTCCTCGGGGAGCTGTTTTTT	CASSPVVLGELFF
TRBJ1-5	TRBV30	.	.	TGTGCCTGGAGTGACGGTAGCAATCAGCCCCAGCATTTT	CAWSDGSNQPQHF
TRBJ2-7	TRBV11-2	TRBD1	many	TGTGCCAGCAGCTTTGAAGGGGGCCTCACCGAGCAGTACTTC	CASSFEGGLTEQYF
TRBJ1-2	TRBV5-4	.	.	TGTGCCAGCAGCCAAATCGGGACAATAGATGGCTACACCTTC	CASSQIGTIDGYTF
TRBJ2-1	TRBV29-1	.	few	TGCAGCGTTGGACAGTCCTACAATGAGCAGTTCTTC	CSVGQSYNEQFF
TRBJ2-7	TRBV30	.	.	TGTGCCTGGAGTGTTAGGGATTCCTACGAGCAGTACTTC	CAWSVRDSYEQYF
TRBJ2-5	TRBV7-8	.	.	TGTGCCAGCAGCTTAGGGCTACAGAGTCAAGAGACCCAGTACTTC	CASSLGLQSQETQYF
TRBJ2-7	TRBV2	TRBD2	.	TGTGCCAGCAGGCCCGGGACTAGCGGGGGGAAATACGAGCAGTACTTC	CASRPGTSGGKYEQYF
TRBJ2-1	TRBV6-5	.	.	TGTGCCAGCAGTATAAGGGGTAATGAGCAGTTCTTC	CASSIRGNEQFF
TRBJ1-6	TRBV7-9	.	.	TGTGCCAGCAGCCCGGGGGATTCACCCCTCCACTTT	CASSPGDSPLHF
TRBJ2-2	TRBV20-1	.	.	TGCAGTGTATTGCGGGCCGGGGAGCTGTTTTTT	CSVLRAGELFF
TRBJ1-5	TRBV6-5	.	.	TGTGCCAGCAGTCAGAGCCATAGCAATCAGCCCCAGCATTTT	CASSQSHSNQPQHF
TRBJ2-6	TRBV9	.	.	TGTGCCAGCAGCGTAGGCCAGGCTGTGGGGGCCAACGTCCTGACTTTC	CASSVGQAVGANVLTF
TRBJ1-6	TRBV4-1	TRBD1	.	TGCGCCAGCAGCCTCCTTCAGGGACAGGGGAATTCACCCCTCCACTTT	CASSLLQGQGNSPLHF
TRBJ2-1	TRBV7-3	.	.	TGTGCCAGCAGCCCATTCGGCCGGACCAATGAGCAGTTCTTC	CASSPFGRTNEQFF
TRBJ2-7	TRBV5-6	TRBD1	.	TGTGCCAGCAGCCAACAACTGGGGACAGGGAGGGACTACGAGCAGTACTTC	CASSQQLGTGRDYEQYF
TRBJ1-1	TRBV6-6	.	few	TGTGCCATTTGGGGCTACACTGAAGCTTTCTTT	CAIWGYTEAFF
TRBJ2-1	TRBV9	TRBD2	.	TGTGCCAGCAGCGTAGTTAGCGGGGGCCTCTTCTACAATGAGCAGTTCTTC	CASSVVSGGLFYNEQFF
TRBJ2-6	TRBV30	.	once	TGTGCCTGGAGCCCAATGGTAAGGGCTGGGGCCAACGTCCTGACTTTC	CAWSPMVRAGANVLTF
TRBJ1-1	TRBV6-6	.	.	TGTGCCAGCAGTTACGGGATGAACACTGAAGCTTTCTTT	CASSYGMNTEAFF
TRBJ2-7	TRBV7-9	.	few	TGTGCCAGCAGCTCACCGACCCCCGGAGCGGAGCAGTACTTC	CASSSPTPGAEQYF
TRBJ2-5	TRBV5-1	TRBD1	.	TGCGCCAGCAGCCAACAGGGGCGAGAGACCCAGTACTTC	CASSQQGRETQYF
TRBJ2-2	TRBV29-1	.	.	TGCAGCGTTGGGCCCCTAGGACTGAACACCGGGGAGCTGTTTTTT	CSVGPLGLNTGELFF
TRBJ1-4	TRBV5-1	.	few	TGCGCCAGCAGCTTGGGACCAGGGGCTAATGAAAAACTGTTTTTT	CASSLGPGANEKLFF
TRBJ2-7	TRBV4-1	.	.	TGCGCCAGCAGCCAAGATCGGGGTTACGAGCAGTACTTC	CASSQDRGYEQYF
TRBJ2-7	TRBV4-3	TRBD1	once	TGCGCCAGCAGCCAAGAAAGGACAGGGTATAGCGAGCAGTACTTC	CASSQERTGYSEQYF
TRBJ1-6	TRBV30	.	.	TGTGCCTGGAGCGTACGGGGATCGGATTCACCCCTCCACTTT	CAWSVRGSDSPLHF
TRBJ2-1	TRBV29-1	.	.	TGCAGCGTCCTTTTCGACCCTGTAAGAAGTGAGCAGTTCTTC	CSVLFDPVRSEQFF
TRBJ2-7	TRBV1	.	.	TGCACCAGCAGCCAAGGTAGACAGGGGAGCTCCTACGAGCAGTACTTC	CTSSQGRQGSSYEQYF
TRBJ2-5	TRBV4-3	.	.	TGCGCCAGCAGCCTTCGGGGCGGGGGCGAGACCCAGTACTTC	CASSLRGGGETQYF
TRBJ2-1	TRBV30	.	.	TGTGCCTGGAGTGTCCAGTCCGAGCAGTTCTTC	CAWSVQSEQFF
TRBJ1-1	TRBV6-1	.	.	TGTGCCAGCAGTGGAATTACAGGGCTAGCTTTCTTT	CASSGITGLAFF
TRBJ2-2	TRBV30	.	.	TGTGCCTGGAGGAGGGGTAGAAACACCGGGGAGCTGTTTTTT	CAWRRGRNTGELFF
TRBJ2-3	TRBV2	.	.	TGTGCCAGCAGTGGAAACTGGCCAGATACGCAGTATTTT	CASSGNWPDTQYF
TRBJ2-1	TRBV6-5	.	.	TGTGCCAGCAGTCCCCGGATGGTGATCAACAATGAGCAGTTCTTC	CASSPRMVINNEQFF
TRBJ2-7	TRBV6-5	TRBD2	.	TGTGCCACCCGGATGGGTCTAGCGGGAGCCTACGAGCAGTACTTC	CATRMGLAGAYEQYF
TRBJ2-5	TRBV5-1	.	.	TGCGCCAGCAGCTTGGGATGGCAAGAGACCCAGTACTTC	CASSLGWQETQYF
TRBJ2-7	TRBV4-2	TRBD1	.	TGTGCCAGCAGCCAAGCCCTACAGGGGCTTCTACACTACGAGCAGTACTTC	CASSQALQGLLHYEQYF
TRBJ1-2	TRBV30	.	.	TGTGCCTGGAGTAGCCGAAGGGACTATGGCTACACCTTC	CAWSSRRDYGYTF